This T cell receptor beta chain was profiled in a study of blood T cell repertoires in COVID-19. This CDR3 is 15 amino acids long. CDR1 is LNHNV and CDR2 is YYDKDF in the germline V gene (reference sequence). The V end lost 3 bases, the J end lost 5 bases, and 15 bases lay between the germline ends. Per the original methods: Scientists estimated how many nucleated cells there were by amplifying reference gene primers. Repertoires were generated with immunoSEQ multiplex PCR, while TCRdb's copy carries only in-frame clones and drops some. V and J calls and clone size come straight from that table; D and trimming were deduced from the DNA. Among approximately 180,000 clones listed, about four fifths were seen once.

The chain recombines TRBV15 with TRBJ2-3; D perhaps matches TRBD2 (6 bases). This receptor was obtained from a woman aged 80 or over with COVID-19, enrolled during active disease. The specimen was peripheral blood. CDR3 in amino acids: CATSSRSGWRDTQYF. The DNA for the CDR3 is TGTGCCACCAGCAGTAGAAGCGGGTGGAGAGATACGCAGTATTTT.